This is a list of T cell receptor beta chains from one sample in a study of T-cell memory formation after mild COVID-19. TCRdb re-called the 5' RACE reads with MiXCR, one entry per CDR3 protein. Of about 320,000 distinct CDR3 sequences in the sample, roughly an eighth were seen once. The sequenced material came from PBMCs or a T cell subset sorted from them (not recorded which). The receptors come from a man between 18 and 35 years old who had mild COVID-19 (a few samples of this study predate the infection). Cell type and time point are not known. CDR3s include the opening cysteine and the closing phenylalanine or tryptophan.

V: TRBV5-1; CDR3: CASKVQGANNEQFF
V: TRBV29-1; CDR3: CSVGQGAHEKLFF
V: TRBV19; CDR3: CASSIRTDTDTQYF
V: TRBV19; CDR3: CASRAQGGEQYF
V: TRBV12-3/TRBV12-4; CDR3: CASRTSGGQHNSPLHF
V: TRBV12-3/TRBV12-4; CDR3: CASSLGVGYTF
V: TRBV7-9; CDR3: CASGRTSGGPSAGEQYF
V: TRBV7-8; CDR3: CASSTPRIETQYF
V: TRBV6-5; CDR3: CASSFVGNSPLHF
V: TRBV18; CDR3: CASSPPPGKNYEQFF
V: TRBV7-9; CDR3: CASSPPMKSMGQGTDTQYF
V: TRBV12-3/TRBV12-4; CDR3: CASREGDTQYF
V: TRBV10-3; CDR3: CAISELASETQYF
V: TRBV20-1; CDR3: CSASGWGLDTEAFF
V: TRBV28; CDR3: CASSSSRGPRETQYF
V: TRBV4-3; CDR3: CASSQDGWGTEAFF
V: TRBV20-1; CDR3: CSAREKRDSGANVLTF
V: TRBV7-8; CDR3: CASSLRSVGEKLFF
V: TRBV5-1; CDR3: CASSHDRGETQYF
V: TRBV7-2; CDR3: CASSLVRDVGTEAFF
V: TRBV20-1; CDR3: CSVIPPRGSYEQYF
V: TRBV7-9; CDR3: CASTLRGNSPLHF
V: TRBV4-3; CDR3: CASSQVDNYYGYTF
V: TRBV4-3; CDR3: CASSQEKGDTQYF
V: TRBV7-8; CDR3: CASWDKEDRYNEQFF
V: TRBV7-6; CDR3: CASSLGPNGLSYEQYF
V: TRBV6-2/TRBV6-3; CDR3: CASSPRSPLLNNEQFF
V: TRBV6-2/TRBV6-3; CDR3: CASSLFTGAGAETQYF
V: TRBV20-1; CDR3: CSARGRDYNEQFF
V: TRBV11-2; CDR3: CASSATGRPRSGNTIYF
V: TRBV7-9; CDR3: CASSPQSSGANVLTF
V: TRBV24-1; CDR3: CATALSVSPYNEQFF
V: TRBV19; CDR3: CASSMEGNSPLHF
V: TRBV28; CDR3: CASSLEIYEQYF
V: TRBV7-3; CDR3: CASSSVAGAINEQFF
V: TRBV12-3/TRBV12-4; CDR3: CASNLAGEAFF
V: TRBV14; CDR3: CASSQAGGGNTQYF
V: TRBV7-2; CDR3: CASSPDQIDTQYF
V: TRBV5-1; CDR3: CASSLQGPANTGELFF
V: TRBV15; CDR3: CATSRNRGEQYF
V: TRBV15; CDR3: CATRRRSPRGVGDTQYF
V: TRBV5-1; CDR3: CASSQQRPRGQGKNGYTF
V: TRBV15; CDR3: CATSRGGENTGELFF
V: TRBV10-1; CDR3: CASSETGQGTDTQYF
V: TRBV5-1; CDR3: CASSLDWAGANVLTF
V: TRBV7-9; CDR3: CASSFDFGSPQHF
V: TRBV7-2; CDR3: CASSSTIYNEQFF
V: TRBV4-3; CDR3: CASSQDAPSGGANVLTF
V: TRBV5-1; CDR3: CASSAGRAGGELFF
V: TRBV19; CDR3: CASSITSRHQETQYF
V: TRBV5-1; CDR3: CASSLGDLHTGELFF
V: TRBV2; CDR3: CASSREYTGSTDTQYF